The present entry profiles one T cell receptor (beta chain) with its context. A read error may produce the germline difference seen at one junction end. These data belong to a study of blood T cells in healthy people across ages. CDR3 length equals 15 residues. CDR1 is SEHNR and CDR2 is FQNEAQ in the germline V gene (reference sequence). Using a J-beta primer mix together with a sample-barcoded 5' primer, a second PCR was run for about 7 to 12 cycles. TCRdb independently ran MiXCR on the 5' RACE reads; one entry per CDR3 protein. The sample has roughly 800,000 distinct CDR3 sequences, just under 25% seen once. The data also belong to a second study, concerning T cells of mothers and their children.

This clonotype was sampled from a boy aged 5-17 years in good health. The sample consisted of blood. The rearrangement uses TRBV7-9 and TRBJ2-1; TRBD1 agrees at 9 bases. The CDR3, as DNA: TGTGCCAGCAGTTGGCTGGGACAGGGCTACGATGAGCAGTTCTTC. Protein product: CASSWLGQGYDEQFF.